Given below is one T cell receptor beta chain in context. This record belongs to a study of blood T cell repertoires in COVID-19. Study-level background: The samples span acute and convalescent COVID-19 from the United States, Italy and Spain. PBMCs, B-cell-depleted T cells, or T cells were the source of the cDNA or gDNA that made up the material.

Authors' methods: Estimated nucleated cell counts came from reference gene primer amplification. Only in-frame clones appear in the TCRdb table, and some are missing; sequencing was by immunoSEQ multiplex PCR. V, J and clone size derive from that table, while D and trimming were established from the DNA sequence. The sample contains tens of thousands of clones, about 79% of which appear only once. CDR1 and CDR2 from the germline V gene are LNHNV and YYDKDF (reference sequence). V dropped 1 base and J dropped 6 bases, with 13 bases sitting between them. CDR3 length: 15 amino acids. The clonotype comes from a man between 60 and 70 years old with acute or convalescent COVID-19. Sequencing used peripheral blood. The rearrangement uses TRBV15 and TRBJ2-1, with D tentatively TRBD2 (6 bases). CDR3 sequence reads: CATSRGRDSFNEQFF. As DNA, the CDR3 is TGTGCCACCAGCAGAGGTAGGGACTCTTTCAATGAGCAGTTCTTC.